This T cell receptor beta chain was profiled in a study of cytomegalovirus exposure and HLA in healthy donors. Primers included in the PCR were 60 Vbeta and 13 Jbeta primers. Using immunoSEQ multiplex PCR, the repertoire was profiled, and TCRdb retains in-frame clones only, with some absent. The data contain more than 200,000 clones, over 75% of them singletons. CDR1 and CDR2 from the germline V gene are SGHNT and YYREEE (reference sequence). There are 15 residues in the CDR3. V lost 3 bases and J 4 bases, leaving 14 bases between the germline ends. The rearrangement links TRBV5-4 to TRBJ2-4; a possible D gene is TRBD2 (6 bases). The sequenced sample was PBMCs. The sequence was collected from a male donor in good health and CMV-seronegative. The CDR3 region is CASSSSLGGKNIQYF. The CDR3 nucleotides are TGTGCCAGCAGCTCCAGTCTCGGGGGAAAAAACATTCAGTACTTC.